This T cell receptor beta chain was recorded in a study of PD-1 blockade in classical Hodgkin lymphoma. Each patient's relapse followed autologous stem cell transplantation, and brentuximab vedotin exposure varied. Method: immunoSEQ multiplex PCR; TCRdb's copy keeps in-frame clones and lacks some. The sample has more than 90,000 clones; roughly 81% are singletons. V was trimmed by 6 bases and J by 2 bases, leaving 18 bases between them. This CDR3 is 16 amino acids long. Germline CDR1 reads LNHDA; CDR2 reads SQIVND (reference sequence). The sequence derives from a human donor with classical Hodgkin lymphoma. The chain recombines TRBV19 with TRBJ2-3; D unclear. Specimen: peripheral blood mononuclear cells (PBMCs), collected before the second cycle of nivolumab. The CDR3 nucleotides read TGTGCCAGTAGCGGTGGGCTAAGCGCCTTCACAGATACGCAGTATTTT. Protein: CASSGGLSAFTDTQYF.